This T cell receptor (beta chain) was recovered during a study of regulatory T cells in long-lasting Graves disease. Study-level results: Persistent patients shared more public clonotypes (roughly 2,500) than new patients (more than 900). Peripheral blood, not thyroid tissue, was the sole material studied.

Between the trimmed V and J ends, which lost 5 bases and 5 bases, there was a span of 16 bases. Germline CDR1 reads MGHDK; CDR2 reads SYGVNS. The CDR3 is made up of 16 amino acids. Sequencing libraries for TCR beta were prepared with iRepertoire HTBI primers and Arm-PCR of CDR3 regions. Via MiXCR, TCRdb re-called the multiplex PCR reads, giving one row per CDR3 protein. The sample shows around 450,000 distinct CDR3 sequences, more than 12% of them seen only once. The time point denotes: newly diagnosed GD, antithyroid drugs for less than 3 months. Following extraction of RNA from PBMCs, that RNA was used to make the TCR library. Patients hailed from an endocrinology department in Xi'an, China. Regarding this clonotype: Its antigen is undetermined.

This sample was also put to use in a study of T cells in Graves' hyperthyroidism and ophthalmopathy. Per that study: HTBI primers were employed in a first-round RT-PCR of the TCR CDR3.

The source was peripheral blood mononuclear cells (PBMCs), collected at new diagnosis, from a patient treated with antithyroid drugs. The clonotype was recovered from a young woman with Graves disease. The genes are TRBV25-1 and TRBJ1-6, with a tentative D call TRBD1 (5 bases). This chain's CDR3 is CASSSQGSLNNSPLHF. The DNA for the CDR3 is TGTGCCAGCAGTTCCCAGGGTTCGCTTAATAATTCACCCCTCCACTTT. Full variable domain (outside the CDR3, taken from reference TRBV25-1 and TRBJ1-6): EADIYQTPRYLVIGTGKKITLECSQTMGHDKMYWYQQDPGMELHLIHYSYGVNSTEKGDLSSESTVSRIRTEHFPLTLESARPSHTSQYLCASSSQGSLNNSPLHFGNGTRLTVT.